This TCR beta chain was recovered during a study of blood T cell repertoires in COVID-19. About this clone: The sample contains more than one DNA sequence encoding this CDR3.

V dropped 3 bases and J dropped 1 base, with 6 bases sitting between them. Germline-derived CDR1 and CDR2 are LGHDT and YNNKEL (reference sequence). This CDR3 comprises 13 residues. Using immunoSEQ multiplex PCR, the repertoire was profiled, and TCRdb retains in-frame clones only, with some absent. The sample has 200,000 to 250,000 clones, about 84% seen once. Recovered status applied to Cohort 3 donors who had two consecutive negative PCRs. It also applied to those with clearance or with symptom resolution. The sequence derives from a man in his 60s who had recovered from COVID-19. The rearrangement uses TRBV3-1 (or the pseudogene TRBV3-2) and TRBJ1-1; unclear D gene. The specimen sequenced was PBMCs or T cells enriched from blood (not recorded which). CDR3 coding DNA: TGTGCCAGCAGCCAGGCCAAGAACACTGAAGCTTTCTTT. This translates into CASSQAKNTEAFF.